Given below is one T cell receptor (beta chain) in context. The target antigen is unknown. The data were taken from a study of T cell responses to AZD1222 COVID-19 vaccine. Overall study results and limits: Baseline seropositivity characterized only six AZD1222 recipients. Elevations in Spike-specific TCR breadth and depth followed administration of two AZD1222 doses.

Profiled with immunoSEQ multiplex PCR; TCRdb holds only in-frame clones, not every one. The sample records roughly 84,000 clones, 70% to 90% being singletons. Pooled together were second doses at about 4 or about 12 weeks. The germline gives CDR1 MNHEY, CDR2 SVGEGT. Trimming pared 6 bases from V and 4 bases from J, leaving 16 bases between. The CDR3 contains 15 residues. The origin of this receptor is an adult who received the AZD1222 COVID-19 vaccine. This chain joins TRBV6-2 or TRBV6-3 and TRBJ2-1; D is undetermined. Here the sequenced sample was peripheral blood, taken 28 days after the second AZD1222 dose. The CDR3, as DNA: TGTGCCAGCAGCCCCATGGGCAGGTATTACAATGAGCAGTTCTTC. This gives the protein CASSPMGRYYNEQFF.